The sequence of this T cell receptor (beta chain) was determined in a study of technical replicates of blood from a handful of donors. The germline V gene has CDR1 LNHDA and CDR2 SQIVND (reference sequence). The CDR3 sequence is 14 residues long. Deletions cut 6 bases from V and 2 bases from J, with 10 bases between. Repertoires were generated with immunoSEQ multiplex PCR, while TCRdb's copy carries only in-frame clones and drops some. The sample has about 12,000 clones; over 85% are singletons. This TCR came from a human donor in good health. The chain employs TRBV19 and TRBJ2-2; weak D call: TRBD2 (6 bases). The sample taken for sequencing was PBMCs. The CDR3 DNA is TGTGCCAGTAGGAGGGAGGCTAACACCGGGGAGCTGTTTTTT. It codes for CASRREANTGELFF.